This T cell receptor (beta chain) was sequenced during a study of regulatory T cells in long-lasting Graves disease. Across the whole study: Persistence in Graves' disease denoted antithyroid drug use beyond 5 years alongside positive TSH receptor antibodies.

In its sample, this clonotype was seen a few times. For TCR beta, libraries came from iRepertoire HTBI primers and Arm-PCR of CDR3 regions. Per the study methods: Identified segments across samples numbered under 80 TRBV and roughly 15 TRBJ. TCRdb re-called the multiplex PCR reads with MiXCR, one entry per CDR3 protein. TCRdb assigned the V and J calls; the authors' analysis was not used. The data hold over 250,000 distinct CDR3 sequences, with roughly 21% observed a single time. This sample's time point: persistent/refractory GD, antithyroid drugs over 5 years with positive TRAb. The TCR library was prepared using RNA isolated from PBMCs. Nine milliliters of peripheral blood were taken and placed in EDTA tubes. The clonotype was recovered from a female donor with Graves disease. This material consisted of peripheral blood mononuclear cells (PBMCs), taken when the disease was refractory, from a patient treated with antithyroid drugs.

The CDR3 DNA is TGTGCCAGCAGCTTCCAGGCGGCTCAGCCCCAGCATTTT. Translating gives CASSFQAAQPQHF. This chain links TRBV5-8 with TRBJ1-5; no definite D call. Looked up from germline, CDR1 is SGHTS and CDR2 is YDEGEE. The ends were cut back, 2 bases at V and 6 bases at J, with 9 bases in the middle. The CDR3 has 13 amino acids.